The 32 T cell receptor beta chains given below trace back to one sample, sequenced in a study of a mutant IDH1 vaccine in newly diagnosed glioma (dated by TCRdb to the early 2020s). These receptors' antigens are unknown. Libraries were prepared through the immunoSEQ multiplex PCR assay. TCRdb limited this immuneACCESS table to in-frame rearrangements with V and J called. A share of clones is missing; checked studies link under half to unresolved V genes, and the rest is unexplained. This sample holds about 36,000 clones; about 80% were observed only once. Around 16% of the sample comes from the top ten. The time point label, read with the paper, signifies: week 11, during vaccination. Each vaccine dose, consisting of 300 ug of a 20-mer mutant IDH1 peptide in Montanide, was administered subcutaneously with topical imiquimod. The specimen comprised peripheral blood mononuclear cells (PBMCs), sampled from a glioma patient whose treatment included an IDH1 peptide vaccine. The receptors shown here come from a woman aged 25 to 45 with glioma. Some clones in this sample may be carry-over from other donors' samples.

The rearrangement links TRBV5-5 to TRBJ1-1; D gene unclear. The CDR3 spans 14 residues. V gave up 4 bases and J gave up 0 bases, with 10 bases separating them. Germline CDR1 and CDR2: SGHKS and YYEKEE (reference sequence). The CDR3 region has the DNA TGTGCCAGCAGCCAACAGCGGATGAACACTGAAGCTTTCTTT. This translates into CASSQQRMNTEAFF.

The rearrangement uses TRBV7-6 and TRBJ1-6, with a weak D call TRBD1 (6 bases). Between the trimmed V and J ends, which lost 5 bases and 0 bases, there was a span of 8 bases. CDR3 length equals 15 residues. Germline lookup yields CDR1 SGHVS and CDR2 FNYEAQ. This CDR3 reads CASSPDSSYNSPLHF. The CDR3 region has the DNA TGTGCCAGCAGCCCGGACAGCTCCTATAATTCACCCCTCCACTTT. Using reference TRBV7-6 and TRBJ1-6 for the parts outside the CDR3, the full variable domain is GAGVSQSPRYKVTKRGQDVALRCDPISGHVSLYWYRQALGQGPEFLTYFNYEAQQDKSGLPNDRFSAERPEGSISTLTIQRTEQRDSAMYRCASSPDSSYNSPLHFGNGTRLTVT.

V and J are TRBV29-1 and TRBJ2-2; 10 bases are a match to TRBD2. This CDR3 is 12 amino acids long. The V gene end was trimmed by 7 bases and the J gene end by 6 bases; junction bases not matched to a gene: 2. Looked up from germline, CDR1 is SQVTM and CDR2 is ANQGSEA. CDR3 DNA sequence: TGCAGCGGAGCGGGAGGGGCCGGGGAGCTGTTTTTT. The encoded protein is CSGAGGAGELFF.

The chain carries TRBV7-3 and TRBJ2-3, with D perhaps matching TRBD1 or TRBD2 (5 bases each). The CDR3 covers 15 residues. Trimming took 5 bases from V and 3 from J, leaving 15 bases between them. CDR1 SGHTA and CDR2 FQGTGA come from the germline V gene. The CDR3 loop is CASSPSSRATDTQYF. The CDR3, as DNA: TGTGCCAGCAGCCCATCTAGCAGGGCGACAGATACGCAGTATTTT.

This chain uses TRBV5-4 with TRBJ1-1; D uncertain. V was clipped by 0 bases and J by 0 bases, with 9 bases between them. Looked up from germline, CDR1 is SGHNT and CDR2 is YYREEE (reference sequence). CDR3 length equals 15 residues. The CDR3 region has the DNA TGTGCCAGCAGCTTGGGTCAGTTACTGAACACTGAAGCTTTCTTT. Protein: CASSLGQLLNTEAFF.

V usage is TRBV27 and J usage is TRBJ1-1; TRBD1 matches at 9 bases. V trimming: 8 bases; J trimming: 10 bases; junction bases outside the gene matches: 11. Germline V CDR1 and CDR2: MNHEY, SMNVEV (reference sequence). The CDR3 totals 13 residues. Here the CDR3 reads CASGRDRAPAAFF. The CDR3, as DNA: TGTGCCAGCGGGCGGGACAGGGCCCCTGCAGCTTTCTTT.

The rearrangement uses TRBV7-9 and TRBJ2-5; 11 bases map to TRBD2. Germline assignment: CDR1 SEHNR and CDR2 FQNEAQ (reference sequence). The CDR3 consists of 15 residues. J was trimmed by 4 bases and V by 1 base; bases with no gene match: 2. The CDR3 sequence is CASSLELAGAETQYF. CDR3 sequence (DNA): TGTGCCAGCAGCTTAGAACTAGCGGGAGCAGAGACCCAGTACTTC.

Points on this clone: The junction shows a germline mismatch at one end, possibly a read error. The V gene is TRBV30, the J gene TRBJ2-7; possible D gene TRBD2, 5 bases. The germline CDR1 and CDR2 sequences are GTSNPN and SVGIG (reference sequence). The CDR3 totals 11 residues. Here the CDR3 reads CAWSEGVHPNF. The CDR3 region has the DNA TGTGCCTGGAGTGAGGGAGTCCATCCTAACTTC.

This chain uses TRBV4-1 with TRBJ2-7, with no clear D. V lost 0 bases and J 3 bases, leaving 18 bases between the germline ends. Looked up from germline, CDR1 is MGHRA and CDR2 is YSYEKL. The CDR3 sequence is 17 residues long. CDR3 region: CASSQDFGSAEVYEQYF. For the CDR3, the DNA is TGCGCCAGCAGCCAAGATTTTGGTTCGGCGGAAGTCTACGAGCAGTACTTC.

V usage is TRBV5-5 and J usage is TRBJ1-1, with D perhaps matching TRBD1 (5 bases). The length of the CDR3 is 14 residues. Germline V gives CDR1 SGHKS, CDR2 YYEKEE (reference sequence). Between the trimmed V and J ends, which lost 1 base and 4 bases, there was a span of 11 bases. CDR3 residues: CASSLWGDGTEAFF. CDR3 bases: TGTGCCAGCAGCTTGTGGGGGGACGGCACTGAAGCTTTCTTT.

The chain has TRBV6-1 and TRBJ2-2, with D possibly matching TRBD2 (5 bases). V was cut by 10 bases and J by 4 bases, with 19 bases left in between. The CDR3 is 15 amino acids. CDR1 and CDR2 from the germline V gene are MNHNS and SASEGT. CDR3 sequence: CANREGALGTGELFF. The DNA for the CDR3 is TGTGCCAACAGAGAGGGCGCCTTGGGCACCGGGGAGCTGTTTTTT.

The chain employs TRBV5-4 and TRBJ2-6, with no clear D. V lost 4 bases and J lost 0, with 8 bases in between. Germline values: CDR1 SGHNT, CDR2 YYREEE (reference sequence). This CDR3 has 15 residues. DNA of the CDR3: TGTGCCAGCAGCAATCAATACTCTGGGGCCAACGTCCTGACTTTC. Translation gives CASSNQYSGANVLTF.

The chain's CDR3 is CAAGPRRGLRGSYEQYF. The CDR3 DNA reads as TGTGCCGCCGGGCCTCGCAGGGGCCTCCGTGGATCGTACGAGCAGTACTTC. V usage is TRBV15 and J usage is TRBJ2-7; D may be TRBD1 (6 bases). The V end lost 11 bases, the J end lost 4 bases, and 30 bases lay between the germline ends. The CDR3 is made up of 17 amino acids. The germline V gene has CDR1 LNHNV and CDR2 YYDKDF (reference sequence).

The chain couples TRBV5-6 to TRBJ2-7; TRBD1 matches at 9 bases. V lost 5 bases and J lost 1; bases outside the gene matches: 4. CDR1 and CDR2 (germline): SGHDT, YYEEEE. The CDR3 is 14 amino acids. CDR3 DNA: TGTGCCAGCAGTCGGGACAGGGATTCCTACGAGCAGTACTTC. This codes for CASSRDRDSYEQYF. Complete variable domain (other parts from reference TRBV5-6 and TRBJ2-7): DAGVTQSPTHLIKTRGQQVTLRCSPKSGHDTVSWYQQALGQGPQFIFQYYEEEERQRGNFPDRFSGHQFPNYSSELNVNALLLGDSALYLCASSRDRDSYEQYFGPGTRLTVT.

In this sample, this clone turned up once. The rearrangement joins TRBV13 to TRBJ2-1; D gene uncertain. Trimming pared 2 bases from V and 5 bases from J, leaving 4 bases between. This CDR3 spans 12 amino acids. Germline CDR1 is PRHDT and CDR2 is FYEKMQ (reference sequence). CDR3 DNA: TGTGCCAGCAGCTTAATAGACAATGAGCAGTTCTTC. Translating it yields CASSLIDNEQFF.

The J gene is TRBJ2-4, the V gene TRBV30; either TRBD1 or TRBD2 may fit D (5 bases each). V lost 2 bases to trimming and J lost 12 bases, with 11 bases between them. The germline V gene encodes CDR1 GTSNPN and CDR2 SVGIG (reference sequence). CDR3 length: 11 residues. In DNA, the CDR3 is TGTGCCTGGAGTATAGAGGGGCCTCAGTACTTC. Protein sequence: CAWSIEGPQYF.

CDR3 sequence reads: CASSKQGADTQYF. The CDR3 DNA reads TGTGCCAGCAGCAAACAGGGGGCAGATACGCAGTATTTT. The chain uses TRBV7-2 and TRBJ2-3, with 8 nucleotides matching TRBD1. The length of the CDR3 is 13 residues. From germline, CDR1 is SGHTA and CDR2 FQGNSA. J lost 4 bases, V lost 5 bases, and 2 bases had no gene match.

The chain combines TRBV5-6 with TRBJ2-1, with a weak D call TRBD1 (5 bases). Germline-derived CDR1 and CDR2 are SGHDT and YYEEEE. The CDR3 loop spans 13 amino acids. Deletions cut 0 bases from V and 8 bases from J, with 9 bases between. This chain's CDR3 is CASSLGGRDEQFF. Written as DNA, the CDR3 is TGTGCCAGCAGCTTGGGGGGCCGGGATGAGCAGTTCTTC.

The gene calls are TRBV19 and TRBJ2-7; 12 bases line up with TRBD1. The length of the CDR3 is 15 residues. V shed 5 bases, J shed 7 bases, and the junction held 9 bases outside the gene matches. From germline, CDR1 is LNHDA and CDR2 SQIVND (reference sequence). The CDR3, as DNA: TGTGCCAGTAGTGACCGGGACAGGGGGCTTAGAGAGCAGTACTTC. As protein: CASSDRDRGLREQYF.

The chain is built from TRBV27 and TRBJ2-2, with 12 bases aligning to TRBD2. Germline V lookup: CDR1 MNHEY, CDR2 SMNVEV (reference sequence). J gave up 4 bases and V 7 bases, and 4 bases lay outside the gene matches. The CDR3 consists of 15 residues. CDR3 in amino acids: CASTRTSGVTGELFF. Written as DNA, the CDR3 is TGTGCCAGCACCCGGACTAGCGGGGTCACCGGGGAGCTGTTTTTT.

The chain combines TRBV5-6 with TRBJ2-2, with D tentatively TRBD2 (5 bases). This CDR3 has 18 residues. From germline, CDR1 is SGHDT and CDR2 YYEEEE. Deletions cut 4 bases from V and 0 bases from J, with 19 bases between. DNA of the CDR3: TGTGCCAGCAGCCCCCTCCTTAAGGAGCGGTCGAACACCGGGGAGCTGTTTTTT. Translated, it gives CASSPLLKERSNTGELFF.

The chain recombines TRBV14 with TRBJ1-1, with a weak D call TRBD1 (5 bases). The CDR3 runs to 14 residues. Germline V gene sequence: CDR1 SGHDN, CDR2 FVKESK. V was pared by 5 bases and J by 4 bases, with 14 bases between. The CDR3 coding sequence is TGTGCCAGCAGCAGGCAGGGTAAAATCACTGAAGCTTTCTTT. Amino acid sequence: CASSRQGKITEAFF.

The chain is built from TRBV15 and TRBJ2-3; 13 bases align to TRBD2. V trimming: 1 base; J trimming: 5 bases; junction bases outside the gene matches: 0. CDR3 length equals 15 residues. In germline, CDR1 is LNHNV, CDR2 YYDKDF (reference sequence). The CDR3, as DNA: TGTGCCACCAGCAGAGGGACTAGCGGGGGAGATACGCAGTATTTT. Protein product: CATSRGTSGGDTQYF.

The chain combines TRBV28 with TRBJ1-2; a weak D match, TRBD1 (6 bases). In germline, CDR1 is MDHEN, CDR2 SYDVKM. Trimming pared 5 bases from V and 7 bases from J, leaving 14 bases between. The CDR3 is 13 residues long. Written as DNA, the CDR3 is TGTGCCAGCAGTCGACAGGCGGAGGCTGGCTACACCTTC. Protein: CASSRQAEAGYTF.

The rearrangement links TRBV6-6 to TRBJ1-1; a possible D gene is TRBD1 (6 bases). This CDR3 has 12 amino acids. CDR1 and CDR2 (germline): MNHNY, SVGAGI (reference sequence). V was clipped by 8 bases and J by 1 base, with 8 bases between them. The CDR3: CASSGQNTEAFF. CDR3 DNA: TGTGCCAGCTCGGGACAGAACACTGAAGCTTTCTTT.

The J gene is TRBJ1-5, the V gene TRBV6-1; D uncertain. Per germline, CDR1 MNHNS and CDR2 SASEGT. The CDR3 consists of 14 residues. Trimming removed 6 bases from V and 6 bases from J, with 15 bases in between. CDR3 amino acids: CASSLRHLFQPQHF. CDR3 DNA sequence: TGTGCCAGCAGCCTTCGCCACCTGTTTCAGCCCCAGCATTTT.

This chain uses TRBV10-3 with TRBJ2-5, with D perhaps being TRBD1 or TRBD2 (7 bases each). Trimming left V 5 bases short and J 5 bases short, with 18 bases between. The CDR3 spans 15 residues. Germline V gene lookup returns CDR1 ENHRY and CDR2 SYGVKD. As DNA, the CDR3 is TGTGCCATCAGTAACGCGACAGGGCGGGGGGAGACCCAGTACTTC. It yields the protein CAISNATGRGETQYF.

V usage is TRBV27 and J usage is TRBJ2-7; D is perhaps TRBD1 (5 bases). The germline CDR1 and CDR2 sequences are MNHEY and SMNVEV (reference sequence). The V end lost 7 bases, the J end lost 0 bases, and 16 bases lay between the germline ends. The CDR3 runs 15 residues. This chain's CDR3 is CASTSSAGLSYEQYF. The CDR3 DNA follows: TGTGCCAGCACCTCCTCGGCAGGGCTCTCCTACGAGCAGTACTTC.

The chain combines TRBV30 with TRBJ2-2, with D unclear. This CDR3 has 15 amino acids. Germline lookup yields CDR1 GTSNPN and CDR2 SVGIG (reference sequence). Trimming left V 2 bases short and J 1 base short, with 11 bases between. In DNA form, the CDR3 reads TGTGCCTGGAGTCGAGACGGATTGAACACCGGGGAGCTGTTTTTT. Translation gives CAWSRDGLNTGELFF.

This clone came up once. V usage is TRBV9 and J usage is TRBJ2-2, with unresolved D. The V and J ends lost 2 bases and 4 bases respectively, with 12 bases between them. Germline CDR1 SGDLS, CDR2 YYNGEE. The CDR3 has 15 residues. The CDR3 reads CASSVSGSATGELFF. The CDR3 nucleotides are TGTGCCAGCAGCGTTTCGGGCTCCGCCACCGGGGAGCTGTTTTTT.

This chain joins TRBV5-5 and TRBJ1-5; possibly TRBD1 for D (5 bases). Germline V gene data show CDR1 as SGHKS and CDR2 as YYEKEE (reference sequence). The CDR3 spans 16 residues. The ends were cut back, 0 bases at V and 2 bases at J, with 12 bases in the middle. The CDR3 loop is CASSLAGGSGNQPQHF. CDR3 DNA: TGTGCCAGCAGCTTGGCGGGGGGAAGTGGCAATCAGCCCCAGCATTTT.

V usage is TRBV4-1 and J usage is TRBJ2-3; D is perhaps TRBD2 (5 bases). There are 18 residues in the CDR3. Per germline, CDR1 MGHRA and CDR2 YSYEKL. V was shortened by 0 bases and J by 5 bases, with 21 bases between the two germline ends. CDR3 DNA sequence: TGCGCCAGCAGCCAAGATCGATGGGCCGAGGGAGAGGGAGATACGCAGTATTTT. Encoded protein: CASSQDRWAEGEGDTQYF.